These 21 T cell receptor beta chains were sequenced from one sample in a study of shared clonotypes between healthy human individuals. Naive-designated CD8 cells lacked CD45RO, were positively enriched for CCR7, and omitted terminally differentiated effector memory CD45RA+ cells. Method: immunoSEQ multiplex PCR; TCRdb's copy keeps in-frame clones and lacks some. The data show about 580,000 clones, with roughly 98% seen just once and around 0.3% held by the top ten. Sequencing used naive CD8+ T cells sorted from blood. These receptors originate from a man aged 25 to 45 in good health.

The gene calls are TRBV10-3 and TRBJ2-7; no firm D call. This CDR3 has 14 amino acids. V was clipped by 3 bases and J by 3 bases, with 12 bases between them. Per the germline V gene, CDR1 is ENHRY and CDR2 is SYGVKD. CDR3 sequence (DNA): TGTGCCATCAGTGACCCTAATTATCACTACGAGCAGTACTTC. This sequence encodes CAISDPNYHYEQYF.

The chain employs TRBV7-9 and TRBJ2-2; TRBD2 matches 14 bases. V lost 5 bases and J lost 4; bases outside the gene matches: 6. CDR1 is SEHNR and CDR2 is FQNEAQ in the germline V gene (reference sequence). CDR3 size: 17 residues. CDR3: CASSPGLAGEGTGELFF. The CDR3 nucleotides read TGTGCCAGCAGCCCGGGACTAGCGGGAGAGGGCACCGGGGAGCTGTTTTTT.

The rearrangement links TRBV5-5 to TRBJ2-7; 8 nucleotides match TRBD2. Germline-derived CDR1 and CDR2 are SGHKS and YYEKEE (reference sequence). The CDR3 is 15 residues long. V was pared by 1 base and J by 7 bases, with 10 bases of the junction left unmatched. DNA of the CDR3: TGTGCCAGCAGCTTGTCATCGGGAGGGCCTAGGGAGCAGTACTTC. Protein: CASSLSSGGPREQYF. The full variable domain, with the rest looked up from reference TRBV5-5 and TRBJ2-7, is DAGVTQSPTHLIKTRGQQVTLRCSPISGHKSVSWYQQVLGQGPQFIFQYYEKEERGRGNFPDRFSARQFPNYSSELNVNALLLGDSALYLCASSLSSGGPREQYFGPGTRLTVT.

The rearrangement links TRBV7-6 to TRBJ2-5, with D uncertain. This CDR3 has 15 residues. Germline loops: CDR1 SGHVS, CDR2 FNYEAQ. V lost 3 bases, J lost 1 base, and 12 bases lay in between. CDR3 loop: CASSLAAALQETQYF. DNA for the CDR3: TGTGCCAGCAGCTTGGCCGCGGCACTCCAAGAGACCCAGTACTTC.

The chain joins TRBV4-1 to TRBJ1-4; D uncertain. The CDR3 length is 15 residues. CDR1 is MGHRA, CDR2 YSYEKL, per germline. The germline V and J ends were trimmed by 5 bases and 0 bases, with 10 bases remaining between them. CDR3 sequence: CASSEQVATNEKLFF. The CDR3 DNA reads TGCGCCAGCAGCGAACAAGTTGCAACTAATGAAAAACTGTTTTTT.

The V gene is TRBV27, the J gene TRBJ2-7; no clear D gene. Germline-derived CDR1 and CDR2 are MNHEY and SMNVEV (reference sequence). Trimming stripped 2 bases from V and 7 bases from J, with 15 bases between. CDR3 length equals 14 residues. CDR3 amino acids: CASSLKQFLREQYF. For the CDR3, the DNA is TGTGCCAGCAGTTTAAAACAGTTCCTACGGGAGCAGTACTTC.

The chain has TRBV6-1 and TRBJ2-3; D possibly corresponds to TRBD2 (6 bases). CDR3 length equals 11 residues. The germline CDR1 and CDR2 sequences are MNHNS and SASEGT. V shed 10 bases and J shed 6 bases, with 11 bases lying between them. The CDR3: CAIPGGDTQYF. The CDR3, as DNA: TGTGCCATCCCAGGAGGGGATACGCAGTATTTT.

The V gene is TRBV6-1, the J gene TRBJ2-1; 14 positions agree with TRBD2. Germline lookup yields CDR1 MNHNS and CDR2 SASEGT. After removal of 9 bases from V and 8 bases from J, the junction contained 6 bases not matched to a gene. The CDR3 covers 14 residues. The CDR3 spells CASTTSGRAHEQFF. CDR3 bases: TGTGCCAGTACGACTAGCGGGAGGGCCCATGAGCAGTTCTTC.

J is TRBJ2-4 and V is TRBV29-1; D call uncertain. Germline V gene sequence: CDR1 SQVTM, CDR2 ANQGSEA. This CDR3 region has 11 residues. The V end lost 6 bases, the J end lost 1 base, and 4 bases lay between the germline ends. As DNA, the CDR3 is TGCAGCGTAGGCGCCAAAAACATTCAGTACTTC. Amino acid sequence: CSVGAKNIQYF.

This clone was observed once. This chain uses TRBV28 with TRBJ2-3; TRBD2 matches at 12 bases. The germline V gene encodes CDR1 MDHEN and CDR2 SYDVKM. The CDR3 covers 15 residues. Losses at the gene ends were 4 bases for V and 3 bases for J; bases not matched to a gene: 2. In DNA form, the CDR3 reads TGTGCCAGCAGTTACGGGACTAGCGGGACAGATACGCAGTATTTT. Protein: CASSYGTSGTDTQYF.

The chain uses TRBV7-6 and TRBJ2-3; TRBD1 is a possible D gene (5 bases). Trimming shortened V by 4 bases and J by 2 bases, and 16 bases separated the two germline ends. CDR3 length equals 16 residues. Germline lookup yields CDR1 SGHVS and CDR2 FNYEAQ. CDR3: CASSSTEVFVTDTQYF. The DNA of the CDR3 is TGTGCCAGCAGCTCGACAGAGGTCTTCGTCACAGATACGCAGTATTTT.

The chain is built from TRBV7-6 and TRBJ1-1; TRBD1 might be the D (6 bases). V was shortened by 0 bases and J by 13 bases, with 21 bases between the two germline ends. Germline assignment: CDR1 SGHVS and CDR2 FNYEAQ. This CDR3 spans 15 amino acids. In DNA, the CDR3 is TGTGCCAGCAGCTTAGCAGCGGGAGAAACAGGGTTTGGTTTCTTT. Its protein is CASSLAAGETGFGFF.

The V gene is TRBV27, the J gene TRBJ2-3, with no clear D. CDR3 size: 13 residues. From germline, CDR1 is MNHEY and CDR2 SMNVEV (reference sequence). The V and J ends lost 5 bases and 4 bases respectively, with 10 bases between them. CDR3: CASSGQVSDTQYF. The DNA of the CDR3 is TGTGCCAGCAGTGGGCAAGTCTCAGATACGCAGTATTTT.

The chain is built from TRBV5-6 and TRBJ1-1; TRBD1 is a possible D gene (6 bases). The V gene's germline CDR1 is SGHDT and CDR2 YYEEEE. Trimming removed 5 bases from V and 0 bases from J, with 14 bases in between. There are 15 residues in the CDR3. CDR3 region: CASRGGLELNTEAFF. The CDR3 region has the DNA TGTGCCAGCAGAGGGGGTTTGGAGTTGAACACTGAAGCTTTCTTT.

CDR3 sequence (DNA): TGTGCCTGGAGTGTACTGGGTCTGGGCTACGAGCAGTACTTC. It is translated as CAWSVLGLGYEQYF. The V gene is TRBV30, the J gene TRBJ2-7; D call uncertain. The CDR3 runs 14 residues. V lost 0 bases to trimming and J lost 3 bases, with 12 bases between them. Germline values: CDR1 GTSNPN, CDR2 SVGIG (reference sequence).

The chain has TRBV30 and TRBJ1-1; D possibly corresponds to TRBD1 (6 bases). Germline values: CDR1 GTSNPN, CDR2 SVGIG (reference sequence). The CDR3 loop spans 13 amino acids. Trimming stripped 3 bases from V and 4 bases from J, with 12 bases between. The CDR3 DNA reads as TGTGCCTGGAGGACAACAGGGTTCACTGAAGCTTTCTTT. This encodes CAWRTTGFTEAFF.

The chain links TRBV29-1 to TRBJ2-5; the D is unclear. The CDR3 sequence is 15 residues long. Trimming left V 0 bases short and J 1 base short, with 12 bases between. Germline loops: CDR1 SQVTM, CDR2 ANQGSEA. This CDR3 is CSVEDLGSLQETQYF. DNA of the CDR3: TGCAGCGTTGAAGATCTTGGCAGCCTCCAAGAGACCCAGTACTTC.

The chain links TRBV5-1 to TRBJ1-1; 7 positions match TRBD1. This CDR3 comprises 14 residues. The germline V gene has CDR1 SGHRS and CDR2 YFSETQ. Trimming took 5 bases from V and 7 from J; bases not matched to a gene: 11. CDR3 in amino acids: CASSSTYDRDEAFF. The CDR3 region has the DNA TGCGCCAGCAGTTCTACTTACGACAGGGATGAAGCTTTCTTT.

This chain connects TRBV7-9 to TRBJ2-3; 11 bases align to TRBD2. The CDR3 contains 16 residues. V shed 5 bases and J 3 bases; nucleotides not matched to a gene: 7. Germline V gene lookup returns CDR1 SEHNR and CDR2 FQNEAQ (reference sequence). This CDR3 is CASSATSGSATDTQYF. CDR3 sequence (DNA): TGTGCCAGCAGCGCTACTAGCGGGAGTGCGACAGATACGCAGTATTTT.

This clone was detected only once. The chain has TRBV9 and TRBJ2-3; D is undetermined. V dropped 3 bases and J dropped 0 bases, with 8 bases sitting between them. CDR3 size: 14 residues. In germline, CDR1 is SGDLS, CDR2 YYNGEE. CDR3 loop: CASSGPRSTDTQYF. The CDR3 DNA follows: TGTGCCAGCAGCGGACCGAGAAGCACAGATACGCAGTATTTT. The complete variable domain, with remaining parts taken from reference TRBV9 and TRBJ2-3, reads DSGVTQTPKHLITATGQRVTLRCSPRSGDLSVYWYQQSLDQGLQFLIQYYNGEERAKGNILERFSAQQFPDLHSELNLSSLELGDSALYFCASSGPRSTDTQYFGPGTRLTVL.

The chain uses TRBV5-4 and TRBJ1-1; possibly TRBD1 for D (5 bases). Germline CDR1 and CDR2: SGHNT and YYREEE (reference sequence). V lost 5 bases and J 1 base, leaving 9 bases between the germline ends. CDR3 length equals 13 residues. This CDR3 is CASRDTSNTEAFF. CDR3 bases: TGTGCCAGCAGGGACACGTCGAACACTGAAGCTTTCTTT.